Presented here are 12 T cell receptor beta chains from one specimen sequenced in a study of CD8 T cells in ankylosing spondylitis. Study-wide results and caveats: The study identified a TCR beta motif of several highly homologous variants that appeared characteristic of ankylosing spondylitis blood.

TCRdb used MiXCR to reprocess the 5' RACE reads, holding one entry per CDR3 protein. The sample holds a few hundred thousand distinct CDR3 sequences, approximately 20% seen once. Their antigens remain unidentified. The sample taken for sequencing was blood, either unsorted or a sorted T cell fraction (not recorded which). The receptor source for this set is a male donor with ankylosing spondylitis.

The V and J genes are TRBV6-2 or TRBV6-3 and TRBJ1-4; D might be TRBD1 (5 bases). This CDR3 is 14 amino acids long. Deletions cut 5 bases from V and 5 bases from J, with 12 bases between. The germline V gene has CDR1 MNHEY and CDR2 SVGEGT. The CDR3 is CASSDDSENEKLFF. The CDR3 DNA reads TGTGCCAGCAGTGATGACAGCGAGAATGAAAAACTGTTTTTT.

V gene TRBV27 combines with J gene TRBJ2-3; 11 bases map to TRBD1. This CDR3 is 14 amino acids long. CDR1 MNHEY and CDR2 SMNVEV come from the germline V gene (reference sequence). V trimming: 5 bases; J trimming: 5 bases; junction bases outside the gene matches: 3. This CDR3 is CASSTGQGVDTQYF. DNA for the CDR3: TGTGCCAGCAGTACGGGACAGGGGGTAGATACGCAGTATTTT.

This chain's CDR3 is CASSVEGGNSPLHF. The CDR3 coding sequence is TGTGCCAGCAGCGTGGAAGGGGGCAATTCACCCCTCCACTTT. The chain couples TRBV9 to TRBJ1-6; 7 bases align to TRBD1. The V segment lost 2 bases and the J segment 7 bases; nucleotides outside the gene matches: 3. Per the germline V gene, CDR1 is SGDLS and CDR2 is YYNGEE. The CDR3 has 14 residues.

The chain combines TRBV7-2 with TRBJ2-7; D may be TRBD1 (8 bases). V was pared by 1 base and J by 5 bases, with 15 bases between. This CDR3 has 15 amino acids. The germline V gene encodes CDR1 SGHTA and CDR2 FQGNSA. DNA for the CDR3: TGTGCCAGCAGCTTAGAGGGAGGGACAGGTAACGAGCAGTACTTC. Its translation: CASSLEGGTGNEQYF.

This chain uses TRBV7-6 with TRBJ2-7; a possible D gene is TRBD1 (5 bases). The length of the CDR3 is 16 residues. Trimming took off 0 bases at V and 3 bases at J, with 15 bases between the two ends. The germline CDR1 and CDR2 sequences are SGHVS and FNYEAQ. This CDR3 reads CASSLAQGGSVYEQYF. The CDR3 nucleotides are TGTGCCAGCAGCTTAGCCCAGGGCGGATCCGTCTACGAGCAGTACTTC.

This clonotype was observed at least ten times. This chain links TRBV29-1 with TRBJ1-2; D is undetermined. This CDR3 has 15 amino acids. Germline V gene sequence: CDR1 SQVTM, CDR2 ANQGSEA. V gave up 0 bases and J gave up 5 bases, with 16 bases separating them. CDR3 sequence: CSVEEVGSRSYGYTF. In DNA form, the CDR3 reads TGCAGCGTTGAAGAAGTGGGCAGCCGAAGTTATGGCTACACCTTC.

V is TRBV4-1 and J is TRBJ2-1; 7 bases are shared with TRBD2. Germline CDR1 MGHRA, CDR2 YSYEKL. The CDR3 runs 16 residues. Trimming removed 1 base from V and 5 bases from J; junction bases left unmatched: 8. CDR3 in DNA: TGCGCCAGCAGCCAAGGAACTAGCGACGTCAACAATGAGCAGTTCTTC. It codes for CASSQGTSDVNNEQFF.

Many counts were recorded for this clonotype. This sequence joins TRBV12-3 or TRBV12-4 and TRBJ1-5, with no clear D. The CDR3 spans 14 residues. V gave up 7 bases and J gave up 0 bases, with 10 bases separating them. The CDR3 here is CASKGDYSNQPQHF. CDR3 DNA: TGTGCCAGCAAGGGCGATTATAGCAATCAGCCCCAGCATTTT.

This clonotype was seen ten or more times. The J gene is TRBJ2-7, the V gene TRBV11-2; weak D call: TRBD2 (5 bases). Between the trimmed V and J ends, which lost 5 bases and 2 bases, there was a span of 10 bases. The CDR3 consists of 13 residues. Looked up from germline, CDR1 is SGHAT and CDR2 is FQNNGV. This CDR3 is CASSPGLTYEQYF. DNA for the CDR3: TGTGCCAGCAGCCCTGGACTTACCTACGAGCAGTACTTC.

The chain links TRBV12-5 to TRBJ2-1; D not certain. The CDR3 runs to 13 residues. The germline gives CDR1 LGHNT, CDR2 FRNRAP. Trimming left V 2 bases short and J 7 bases short, with 9 bases between. CDR3 amino acids: CASGLPPKNEQFF. Here the CDR3 DNA reads TGTGCTAGTGGTTTGCCCCCCAAAAATGAGCAGTTCTTC.

This chain joins TRBV27 and TRBJ1-5; no definite D call. The CDR3 is 14 amino acids. Germline V CDR1 and CDR2: MNHEY, SMNVEV (reference sequence). Trimming cost V 8 bases and J 1 base, with 12 bases left between them. The CDR3 DNA is TGTGCCAGCCGAAGACCAGGCAGCAATCAGCCCCAGCATTTT. It codes for CASRRPGSNQPQHF.

This clonotype was found a few times. The chain has TRBV24-1 and TRBJ1-2, with no clear D. Deletions cut 4 bases from V and 4 bases from J, with 15 bases between. The CDR3 runs to 15 residues. From germline, CDR1 is KGHDR and CDR2 SFDVKD. The CDR3: CATSDSSGPSYGYTF. DNA of the CDR3: TGTGCCACCAGTGACAGTAGTGGACCCTCCTATGGCTACACCTTC.